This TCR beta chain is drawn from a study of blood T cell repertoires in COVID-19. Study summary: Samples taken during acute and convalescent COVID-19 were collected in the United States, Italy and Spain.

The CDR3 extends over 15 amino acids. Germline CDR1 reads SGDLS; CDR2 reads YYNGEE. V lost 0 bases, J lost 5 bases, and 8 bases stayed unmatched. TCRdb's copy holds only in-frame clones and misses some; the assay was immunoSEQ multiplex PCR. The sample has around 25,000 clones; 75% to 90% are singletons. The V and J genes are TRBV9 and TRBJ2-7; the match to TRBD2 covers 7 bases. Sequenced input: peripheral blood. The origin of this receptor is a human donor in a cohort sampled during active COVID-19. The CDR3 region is CASSVGPSGIDEQYF. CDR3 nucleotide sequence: TGTGCCAGCAGCGTAGGCCCCAGCGGGATCGACGAGCAGTACTTC.